This T cell receptor beta chain was documented in a study of long-term antiretroviral therapy in people with HIV. Survey-level immunoSEQ v3.0 assays were run. TCRdb keeps only in-frame clones here, not all; method: immunoSEQ multiplex PCR. The table has 25,000 to 35,000 clones, around 83% seen once. V was clipped by 0 bases and J by 2 bases, with 8 bases between them. The CDR3 runs 15 residues. CDR1 and CDR2 (germline): SGDLS, YYNGEE. J is TRBJ1-4 and V is TRBV9, with D uncertain. This TCR derives from a man younger than 30 with HIV. The sequences come from unsorted PBMCs, collected 0.4 years after starting antiretroviral therapy. CDR3 in DNA: TGTGCCAGCAGCGTAGGACCATGGACTAATGAAAAACTGTTTTTT. As protein: CASSVGPWTNEKLFF.